This entry lists 29 T cell receptor beta chains sequenced from one sample in a study of OX40 agonist ivuxolimab in advanced cancers. Only in-frame clones appear in the TCRdb table, and some are missing; sequencing was by immunoSEQ multiplex PCR. The sample yields about 20,000 clones, approximately 87% seen once. This sample comprised CD4+ or CD8+ T cells sorted from blood, obtained in a trial of the OX40 agonist ivuxolimab. The receptors were gathered from an adult with an advanced solid tumor such as melanoma, head and neck, liver or kidney cancer.

Here the CDR3 DNA reads TGTGCCAGCAGTTACCAAGACAGGGGGCGGCGGGGCTACACCTTC. The encoded protein is CASSYQDRGRRGYTF. The chain couples TRBV6-5 to TRBJ1-2; TRBD1 agrees at 10 bases. J was trimmed by 8 bases and V by 2 bases; bases with no gene match: 8. Germline CDR1 MNHEY, CDR2 SVGAGI. The CDR3 has 15 residues.

The chain joins TRBV13 to TRBJ1-1, with D tentatively TRBD1 (6 bases). From germline, CDR1 is PRHDT and CDR2 FYEKMQ (reference sequence). V was shortened by 2 bases and J by 4 bases, with 8 bases between the two germline ends. The CDR3 runs to 13 residues. The CDR3 DNA reads TGTGCCAGCAGCTTACAGGGGCCCACTGAAGCTTTCTTT. It codes for CASSLQGPTEAFF. The complete variable domain, with remaining parts taken from reference TRBV13 and TRBJ1-1, reads AAGVIQSPRHLIKEKRETATLKCYPIPRHDTVYWYQQGPGQDPQFLISFYEKMQSDKGSIPDRFSAQQFSDYHSELNMSSLELGDSALYFCASSLQGPTEAFFGQGTRLTVV.

The chain recombines TRBV9 with TRBJ2-2; D perhaps matches TRBD1 (6 bases). The germline V gene encodes CDR1 SGDLS and CDR2 YYNGEE. The CDR3 length is 15 residues. With 0 bases removed from V and 5 bases from J, the gap between germline ends came to 11 bases. In nucleotides, the CDR3 is TGTGCCAGCAGCGTAGGGGACAAGCCAACCGGGGAGCTGTTTTTT. Translated: CASSVGDKPTGELFF. The variable domain in full, with the rest retrieved from reference TRBV9 and TRBJ2-2, is DSGVTQTPKHLITATGQRVTLRCSPRSGDLSVYWYQQSLDQGLQFLIQYYNGEERAKGNILERFSAQQFPDLHSELNLSSLELGDSALYFCASSVGDKPTGELFFGEGSRLTVL.

V is TRBV10-3 and J is TRBJ2-7, with TRBD2 identical over 9 bases. Germline lookup yields CDR1 ENHRY and CDR2 SYGVKD. There are 15 residues in the CDR3. This CDR3 is CATGGVSGRRSEQYF. CDR3 coding DNA: TGTGCAACCGGTGGGGTGAGCGGGAGGCGGAGCGAGCAGTACTTC.

V usage is TRBV2 and J usage is TRBJ1-6, with 8 bases lining up with TRBD1. J gave up 5 bases and V 6 bases, and 3 bases lay outside the gene matches. Per germline, CDR1 SNHLY and CDR2 FYNNEI. The CDR3 has 14 amino acids. The DNA of the CDR3 is TGTGCCAGCAGATCGGACAGGGATAATTCACCCCTCCACTTT. The encoded protein is CASRSDRDNSPLHF.

The V call is TRBV7-9, the J call TRBJ2-6, with TRBD2 as a possible D gene (5 bases). This CDR3 contains 16 residues. CDR1 is SEHNR, CDR2 FQNEAQ, per germline (reference sequence). V lost 5 bases, J lost 0 bases, and 11 bases lay in between. This CDR3 reads CASSPPGSSGANVLTF. In DNA form, the CDR3 reads TGTGCCAGCAGCCCCCCGGGAAGCTCTGGGGCCAACGTCCTGACTTTC.

In this sample, this clone turned up once. This chain connects TRBV6-5 to TRBJ1-2, with D unresolved. The germline V gene encodes CDR1 MNHEY and CDR2 SVGAGI. V was cut by 5 bases and J by 4 bases, with 8 bases left in between. This CDR3 is built from 12 residues. The CDR3 nucleotides are TGTGCCAGCAGTCTCGGACCCTATGGCTACACCTTC. Residues: CASSLGPYGYTF.

The chain joins TRBV2 to TRBJ1-6; D might be TRBD1 (5 bases). The length of the CDR3 is 13 residues. CDR1 is SNHLY, CDR2 FYNNEI, per germline. V lost 6 bases, J lost 7 bases, and 10 bases lay in between. The CDR3 is CASSIGDNSPLHF. CDR3 nucleotides: TGTGCCAGCAGCATCGGGGACAATTCACCCCTCCACTTT.

The rearrangement links TRBV4-1 to TRBJ1-2; possible D gene TRBD1, 5 bases. The CDR3 spans 16 residues. Trimming removed 0 bases from V and 5 bases from J, with 16 bases in between. The germline V gene has CDR1 MGHRA and CDR2 YSYEKL. Here the CDR3 reads CASSQEFERGVYGYTF. The CDR3 DNA is TGCGCCAGCAGCCAAGAATTTGAGAGGGGCGTTTATGGCTACACCTTC.

This clone came up once. This chain joins TRBV15 and TRBJ2-3, with D perhaps TRBD1 (5 bases). Germline values: CDR1 LNHNV, CDR2 YYDKDF (reference sequence). This CDR3 contains 15 residues. V was cut by 3 bases and J by 2 bases, with 12 bases left in between. The CDR3 DNA sequence: TGTGCCACCAGCAGGGGCAGGGCAAACACAGATACGCAGTATTTT. This codes for CATSRGRANTDTQYF.

The chain employs TRBV4-1 and TRBJ1-5; 7 nucleotides align to TRBD1. Germline V gene sequence: CDR1 MGHRA, CDR2 YSYEKL. The junction had 12 bases not matched to a gene; V was cut back by 0 bases and J by 4 bases. CDR3 size: 18 residues. Written as DNA, the CDR3 is TGCGCCAGCAGCCAAGATAGTAGCGAGACAGGGTTAAATCAGCCCCAGCATTTT. Protein product: CASSQDSSETGLNQPQHF.

The V gene is TRBV7-3, the J gene TRBJ2-3, with D hard to call. Germline CDR1 reads SGHTA; CDR2 reads FQGTGA. The germline V and J ends were trimmed by 2 bases and 0 bases, with 6 bases remaining between them. This CDR3 has 14 residues. The CDR3: CASSLSTSTDTQYF. CDR3 in DNA: TGTGCCAGCAGCTTATCTACTAGCACAGATACGCAGTATTTT.

The chain combines TRBV11-2 with TRBJ2-1; 8 bases are shared with TRBD2. CDR1 is SGHAT and CDR2 is FQNNGV in the germline V gene. With 2 bases clipped from V and 0 bases from J, the junction kept 9 bases outside the gene matches. This CDR3 spans 18 amino acids. The CDR3 loop is CASSLFLSGGGSYNEQFF. Written as DNA, the CDR3 is TGTGCCAGCAGCTTATTCCTAAGCGGGGGAGGCTCCTACAATGAGCAGTTCTTC.

The V and J genes are TRBV7-9 and TRBJ2-5; weak D call: TRBD1 (5 bases). Germline V lookup: CDR1 SEHNR, CDR2 FQNEAQ (reference sequence). The ends were cut back, 5 bases at V and 3 bases at J, with 7 bases in the middle. The CDR3 covers 12 residues. The CDR3 nucleotides read TGTGCCAGCAGCAGGGGTGAAGAGACCCAGTACTTC. Encoded protein: CASSRGEETQYF.

V usage is TRBV19 and J usage is TRBJ2-1; TRBD2 matches 8 bases. The V segment lost 6 bases and the J segment 4 bases; nucleotides outside the gene matches: 8. Looked up from germline, CDR1 is LNHDA and CDR2 is SQIVND (reference sequence). This CDR3 is 15 amino acids long. CDR3 DNA sequence: TGTGCCAGTAGCCATAGCGGGGATCCTTACAATGAGCAGTTCTTC. Its translation is CASSHSGDPYNEQFF.

The V and J genes are TRBV27 and TRBJ1-5; the D gene is possibly TRBD1 (6 bases). CDR3 length: 15 residues. Trimming cost V 5 bases and J 9 bases, with 20 bases left between them. The germline gives CDR1 MNHEY, CDR2 SMNVEV (reference sequence). The CDR3 sequence is CASSKDYRDGRPQHF. The DNA for the CDR3 is TGTGCCAGCAGTAAAGACTACAGGGACGGGCGGCCCCAGCATTTT.

This rearrangement joins TRBV7-3 to TRBJ1-1, with 9 bases that match TRBD1. CDR1 SGHTA and CDR2 FQGTGA come from the germline V gene. This CDR3 contains 14 residues. V shed 5 bases and J 4 bases; nucleotides not matched to a gene: 5. For the CDR3, the DNA is TGTGCCAGCAGCATACAGGGGGCTGGCACTGAAGCTTTCTTT. Protein sequence: CASSIQGAGTEAFF.

J is TRBJ2-7 and V is TRBV5-1; D is perhaps TRBD1 (6 bases). CDR3 length: 15 residues. The V and J ends lost 4 bases and 4 bases respectively, with 18 bases between them. Per germline, CDR1 SGHRS and CDR2 YFSETQ. In DNA form, the CDR3 reads TGCGCCAGCAGCCCGGACGGGACACTTACTTACGAGCAGTACTTC. Translating it yields CASSPDGTLTYEQYF.

This sequence joins TRBV7-8 and TRBJ2-1, with D perhaps matching TRBD2 (6 bases). Germline CDR1 reads SGHVS; CDR2 reads FQNEAQ. Trimming took 2 bases from V and 4 from J, leaving 9 bases between them. The CDR3 sequence is 14 residues long. CDR3 nucleotides: TGTGCCAGCAGCTTAAGGGACTTATACAATGAGCAGTTCTTC. It translates to CASSLRDLYNEQFF.

The J gene is TRBJ2-5, the V gene TRBV11-3; the D is unclear. The assigned J gene may be wrong: the sequence end matches TRBJ2-7 better. In germline, CDR1 is SGHNT, CDR2 YENEEA. The CDR3 extends over 12 amino acids. The CDR3 reads CASSLTPGEQYF. CDR3 DNA sequence: TGTGCCAGCAGCCTCACCCCCGGCGAGCAGTACTTC.

The chain employs TRBV11-2 and TRBJ2-7; D ambiguous. The CDR3 covers 13 residues. CDR1 is SGHAT, CDR2 FQNNGV, per germline. The ends were cut back, 1 base at V and 5 bases at J, with 9 bases in the middle. The CDR3 nucleotides read TGTGCCAGCAGCTTAGGCCGGGTGAACGAGCAGTACTTC. Encoded protein: CASSLGRVNEQYF.

The chain couples TRBV11-1 to TRBJ2-7, with 8 bases fitting TRBD1. Unmatched junction bases numbered 10, after V lost 0 bases and J lost 3 bases. The CDR3 has 17 amino acids. Germline CDR1 reads SGHAT; CDR2 reads FQDESV (reference sequence). The CDR3 bases are TGTGCCAGCAGCTTAGCGTACGACAGGGGCCGGGACTACGAGCAGTACTTC. Amino acid sequence: CASSLAYDRGRDYEQYF.

The V gene is TRBV10-2, the J gene TRBJ1-2; a possible D gene is TRBD1 (5 bases). CDR1 is WSHSY, CDR2 SAAADI, per germline. This CDR3 is built from 15 residues. The germline V and J ends were trimmed by 8 bases and 5 bases, with 21 bases remaining between them. The CDR3 reads CASRLRDSLLYGYTF. DNA for the CDR3: TGCGCCAGCCGACTCCGGGACTCTCTGCTTTATGGCTACACCTTC.

This chain uses TRBV2 with TRBJ1-4; D gene ambiguous. Germline-derived CDR1 and CDR2 are SNHLY and FYNNEI. This CDR3 comprises 13 residues. V lost 6 bases to trimming and J lost 5 bases, with 10 bases between them. CDR3 nucleotide sequence: TGTGCCAGCAGCGTAGGACCCAATGAAAAACTGTTTTTT. It is translated as CASSVGPNEKLFF.

The rearrangement uses TRBV4-3 and TRBJ1-4, with D perhaps TRBD1 (6 bases). This CDR3 is built from 15 residues. Germline lookup yields CDR1 LGHNA and CDR2 YSLEER. The ends were cut back, 2 bases at V and 3 bases at J, with 10 bases in the middle. The CDR3 is CASSQTGPANEKLFF. The CDR3 region has the DNA TGCGCCAGCAGCCAAACAGGGCCGGCTAATGAAAAACTGTTTTTT.

V and J are TRBV5-1 and TRBJ2-1; 11 nucleotides line up with TRBD1. Per the germline V gene, CDR1 is SGHRS and CDR2 is YFSETQ. J lost 9 bases, V lost 3 bases, and 14 bases had no gene match. The CDR3 loop spans 17 amino acids. CDR3 bases: TGCGCCAGCAGCTCGTGGACCGGGACAGGGGGAGCTTTTGAGCAGTTCTTC. It encodes CASSSWTGTGGAFEQFF.

This sequence joins TRBV19 and TRBJ2-7, with D tentatively TRBD1 (6 bases). The V and J ends lost 3 bases and 3 bases respectively, with 24 bases between them. This CDR3 spans 18 amino acids. Germline CDR1 and CDR2: LNHDA and SQIVND (reference sequence). CDR3 region: CASSIQGNRGLRIYEQYF. The CDR3, as DNA: TGTGCCAGTAGTATTCAGGGGAATAGGGGATTACGGATCTACGAGCAGTACTTC.

The chain is built from TRBV7-3 and TRBJ1-1; D not certain. Trimming shortened V by 4 bases and J by 0 bases, and 6 bases separated the two germline ends. From germline, CDR1 is SGHTA and CDR2 FQGTGA. The CDR3 consists of 13 residues. CDR3 DNA sequence: TGTGCCAGCAGCTCCCTAGTGAACACTGAAGCTTTCTTT. Its translation: CASSSLVNTEAFF.

The chain carries TRBV11-3 and TRBJ2-3, with TRBD2 identical over 7 bases. The J segment lost 0 bases and the V segment lost 5 bases, leaving 5 bases of the junction unmatched. The CDR3 length is 15 residues. From germline, CDR1 is SGHNT and CDR2 YENEEA. CDR3 sequence reads: CASSTSSGSTDTQYF. CDR3 nucleotides: TGTGCCAGCAGCACATCTAGCGGCAGCACAGATACGCAGTATTTT.